These T cell receptor beta chains were read from a single sample in a study of OX40 agonist ivuxolimab in advanced cancers. Libraries were prepared by immunoSEQ multiplex PCR; TCRdb keeps only in-frame clonotypes and omits some of them. The data show 100,000 to 130,000 clones, more than 85% seen once. Sequenced here: CD4+ or CD8+ T cells sorted from blood, sampled in a trial of the OX40 agonist ivuxolimab. These receptors originate from an adult with an advanced solid tumor such as melanoma, head and neck, liver or kidney cancer. The CDR3 runs from the conserved cysteine through the conserved F or W. Each record gives: CDR3 DNA, CDR3 protein, V gene, clone size, J gene, D gene. D genes are given only for firm matches. Only part of the rows carry a size: once, few, many, or a class if the clone is expanded.

CDR3 DNA: TGTGCCAGCTCGCGAAAGCCAGGTCTGGAACAAGAGACCCAGTACTTC
CDR3 protein: CASSRKPGLEQETQYF
V gene: TRBV18
clone size: .
J gene: TRBJ2-5
D gene: .

CDR3 DNA: TGTGCCAGCACCCCGCGGGGGGCGAGCAACGAGCAGTACTTC
CDR3 protein: CASTPRGASNEQYF
V gene: TRBV28
clone size: once
J gene: TRBJ2-7
D gene: TRBD2

CDR3 DNA: TGCGCCAGCACCGAGATCCGGGGGCAGGCGTACTTC
CDR3 protein: CASTEIRGQAYF
V gene: TRBV10-2
clone size: .
J gene: TRBJ2-7
D gene: .

CDR3 DNA: TGTGCCAGCAGTGAAGTCCTCCGGGAGCTGTTTTTT
CDR3 protein: CASSEVLRELFF
V gene: TRBV6-1
clone size: .
J gene: TRBJ2-2
D gene: .

CDR3 DNA: TGTGCCAGCAGCGAGGGGGGGGCAACGAACACTGAAGCTTTCTTT
CDR3 protein: CASSEGGATNTEAFF
V gene: TRBV5-4
clone size: once
J gene: TRBJ1-1
D gene: .

CDR3 DNA: TGTGCCAGCAGCCCGGACAGACTTTCTGAAGCTTTCTTT
CDR3 protein: CASSPDRLSEAFF
V gene: TRBV7-3
clone size: .
J gene: TRBJ1-1
D gene: .

CDR3 DNA: TGTGCCAGCAGCCCGGGGACACGACTAGGGGAGCAGTACTTC
CDR3 protein: CASSPGTRLGEQYF
V gene: TRBV5-4
clone size: .
J gene: TRBJ2-5
D gene: .

CDR3 DNA: TGTGCCAGCAGCTTAGAATACACTGAAGCTTTCTTT
CDR3 protein: CASSLEYTEAFF
V gene: TRBV11-2
clone size: .
J gene: TRBJ1-1
D gene: .

CDR3 DNA: TGTGCCAGCAGCCCATCACTAGCGGGAGCGCGTGAGCAGTTCTTC
CDR3 protein: CASSPSLAGAREQFF
V gene: TRBV13
clone size: .
J gene: TRBJ2-1
D gene: TRBD2

CDR3 DNA: TGTGCCTGGAGTCTCCGGACATTTTCGATTGAAAAACTGTTTTTT
CDR3 protein: CAWSLRTFSIEKLFF
V gene: TRBV30
clone size: once
J gene: TRBJ1-4
D gene: .

CDR3 DNA: TGTGCCAGCAGCTCCGATAGCGGGAGGCGGGACGAGCAGTACTTC
CDR3 protein: CASSSDSGRRDEQYF
V gene: TRBV28
clone size: .
J gene: TRBJ2-7
D gene: TRBD2

CDR3 DNA: TGTGCCAGCAGCTACGGGGAGACCCAGTACTTC
CDR3 protein: CASSYGETQYF
V gene: TRBV9
clone size: .
J gene: TRBJ2-5
D gene: .

CDR3 DNA: TGTGCCAGCAGTGGTTCACCTACAGGGTTAAGCGGCTACACCTTC
CDR3 protein: CASSGSPTGLSGYTF
V gene: TRBV6-1
clone size: once
J gene: TRBJ1-2
D gene: .

CDR3 DNA: TGTGCCAGCAGCTTAGAGGGGTACACCGGGGAGCTGTTTTTT
CDR3 protein: CASSLEGYTGELFF
V gene: TRBV7-2
clone size: .
J gene: TRBJ2-2
D gene: .

CDR3 DNA: TGTGCCAGCAGCGTCGAATATCTAGATACGCAGTATTTT
CDR3 protein: CASSVEYLDTQYF
V gene: TRBV9
clone size: .
J gene: TRBJ2-3
D gene: .

CDR3 DNA: TGTGCCAGCAGTTACTCGAGGCAGACGGGGGCAGAGACCCAGTACTTC
CDR3 protein: CASSYSRQTGAETQYF
V gene: TRBV6-5
clone size: .
J gene: TRBJ2-5
D gene: .

CDR3 DNA: TGTGCCAGCAGCCCGTTAGGGGTCGCGAACACCGGGGAGCTGTTTTTT
CDR3 protein: CASSPLGVANTGELFF
V gene: TRBV7-3
clone size: .
J gene: TRBJ2-2
D gene: .

CDR3 DNA: TGTGCCAGCAGTGAACAGGTCCGACAAGAATACTATGGCTACACCTTC
CDR3 protein: CASSEQVRQEYYGYTF
V gene: TRBV6-1
clone size: .
J gene: TRBJ1-2
D gene: .

CDR3 DNA: TGCGCCAGCAGCTTCCTGGGAGGTAGCGGGAGCGTCTTCAATGAGCAGTTCTTC
CDR3 protein: CASSFLGGSGSVFNEQFF
V gene: TRBV5-1
clone size: .
J gene: TRBJ2-1
D gene: TRBD2

CDR3 DNA: TGTGCCAGTAGCCGGGACAGGGGGGAGACCCAGTACTTC
CDR3 protein: CASSRDRGETQYF
V gene: TRBV19
clone size: once
J gene: TRBJ2-5
D gene: TRBD1

CDR3 DNA: TGTGCCAGCTCACCAAAGCACGGCAGGGAGGCACAGCCCCAGCATTTT
CDR3 protein: CASSPKHGREAQPQHF
V gene: TRBV18
clone size: once
J gene: TRBJ1-5
D gene: .

CDR3 DNA: TGTGCCTGGACCGTGGGGGGGAGCTATGGCTACACCTTC
CDR3 protein: CAWTVGGSYGYTF
V gene: TRBV30
clone size: .
J gene: TRBJ1-2
D gene: .

CDR3 DNA: TGTGCCAGCAGCGTAGGACAGTCCTATGGCTACACCTTC
CDR3 protein: CASSVGQSYGYTF
V gene: TRBV2
clone size: .
J gene: TRBJ1-2
D gene: .

CDR3 DNA: TGTGCCAGCAGCTTAGATCTACAGGGGGTTGAGACCCAGTACTTC
CDR3 protein: CASSLDLQGVETQYF
V gene: TRBV11-3
clone size: .
J gene: TRBJ2-5
D gene: TRBD1

CDR3 DNA: TGTGCCAGTATCGCACAGAGGACTCAGGGTAACACTGAAGCTTTCTTT
CDR3 protein: CASIAQRTQGNTEAFF
V gene: TRBV19
clone size: .
J gene: TRBJ1-1
D gene: .

CDR3 DNA: TGTGCCAGCAAGGGGGGCCTTAAGCCCCAGCATTTT
CDR3 protein: CASKGGLKPQHF
V gene: TRBV28
clone size: .
J gene: TRBJ1-5
D gene: .

CDR3 DNA: TGTGCCAGCCGTCCTGTCGGCGGGAGTGGTCACGAGCAGTACTTC
CDR3 protein: CASRPVGGSGHEQYF
V gene: TRBV28
clone size: .
J gene: TRBJ2-7
D gene: TRBD2

CDR3 DNA: TGCGCCAGCAGCCAGCTATGGGACCGTCTAGAGGGTGGGGAGCTGTTTTTT
CDR3 protein: CASSQLWDRLEGGELFF
V gene: TRBV4-3
clone size: .
J gene: TRBJ2-2
D gene: .

CDR3 DNA: TGTGCCGGCTCGAACGCCGCCGGCAATCAGCCCCAGCATTTT
CDR3 protein: CAGSNAAGNQPQHF
V gene: TRBV6-1
clone size: .
J gene: TRBJ1-5
D gene: .

CDR3 DNA: TGTGCCAGCAGTTTATTTGGTTCACCCCTCCACTTT
CDR3 protein: CASSLFGSPLHF
V gene: TRBV27
clone size: .
J gene: TRBJ1-6
D gene: .

CDR3 DNA: TGTGCCAGCAGCGTACTTACAGGGAACACTGAAGCTTTCTTT
CDR3 protein: CASSVLTGNTEAFF
V gene: TRBV9
clone size: .
J gene: TRBJ1-1
D gene: .

CDR3 DNA: TGTGCCAGCAGTGAAGGCCCGGGACACCCCTTTTTT
CDR3 protein: CASSEGPGHPFF
V gene: TRBV25-1
clone size: .
J gene: TRBJ1-4
D gene: .

CDR3 DNA: TGTGCCATCAGTGAGCGACTAGCGGGAGCGGCCTACGAGCAGTACTTC
CDR3 protein: CAISERLAGAAYEQYF
V gene: TRBV10-3
clone size: .
J gene: TRBJ2-7
D gene: TRBD2

CDR3 DNA: TGTGCCAGCAGTTACTCATCGGCGGCCTATGGCTACACCTTC
CDR3 protein: CASSYSSAAYGYTF
V gene: TRBV6-6
clone size: .
J gene: TRBJ1-2
D gene: .

CDR3 DNA: TGTGCCAGCAGTTTATTGGTTACAGGGAATTCCTACGAGCAGTACTTC
CDR3 protein: CASSLLVTGNSYEQYF
V gene: TRBV28
clone size: .
J gene: TRBJ2-7
D gene: .

CDR3 DNA: TGTGCCAGCAGCACCGGGACTAGCTACGAGCAGTACTTC
CDR3 protein: CASSTGTSYEQYF
V gene: TRBV7-9
clone size: .
J gene: TRBJ2-7
D gene: TRBD2

CDR3 DNA: TGTGCCAGCAGCAGGGACAGGGGCACTGAAGCTTTCTTT
CDR3 protein: CASSRDRGTEAFF
V gene: TRBV5-5
clone size: once
J gene: TRBJ1-1
D gene: TRBD1